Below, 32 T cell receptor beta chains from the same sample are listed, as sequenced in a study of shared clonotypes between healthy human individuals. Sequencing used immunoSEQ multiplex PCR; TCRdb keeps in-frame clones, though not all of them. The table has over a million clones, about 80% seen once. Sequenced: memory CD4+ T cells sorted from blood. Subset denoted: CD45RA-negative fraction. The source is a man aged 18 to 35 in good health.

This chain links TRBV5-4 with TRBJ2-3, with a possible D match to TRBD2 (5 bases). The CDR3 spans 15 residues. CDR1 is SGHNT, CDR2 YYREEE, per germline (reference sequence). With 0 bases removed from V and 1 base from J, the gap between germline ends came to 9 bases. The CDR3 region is CASSLGERRTDTQYF. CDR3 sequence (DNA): TGTGCCAGCAGCTTGGGGGAGCGCCGCACAGATACGCAGTATTTT.

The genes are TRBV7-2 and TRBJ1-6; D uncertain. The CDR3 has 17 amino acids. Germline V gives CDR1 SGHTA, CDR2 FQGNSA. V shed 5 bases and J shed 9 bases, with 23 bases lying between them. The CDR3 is CASSNNGGLATGSPLHF. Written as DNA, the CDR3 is TGTGCCAGCAGCAATAATGGCGGCCTCGCGACGGGTTCACCCCTCCACTTT.

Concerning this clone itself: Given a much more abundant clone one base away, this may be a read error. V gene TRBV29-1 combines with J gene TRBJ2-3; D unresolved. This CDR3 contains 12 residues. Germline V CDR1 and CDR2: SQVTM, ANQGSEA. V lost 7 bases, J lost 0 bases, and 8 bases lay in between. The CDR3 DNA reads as TGCAGCGGACCTATTAGCACAGATACGCAGTATTTT. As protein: CSGPISTDTQYF.

CDR3 sequence reads: CASSQAVDINNEQFF. The CDR3 nucleotides are TGCGCCAGCAGCCAAGCCGTGGACATAAACAATGAGCAGTTCTTC. The rearrangement uses TRBV4-3 and TRBJ2-1; the D gene is possibly TRBD1 (5 bases). Germline V gives CDR1 LGHNA, CDR2 YSLEER. Trimming removed 1 base at V and 5 bases at J, with 12 bases between. This CDR3 is 15 amino acids long.

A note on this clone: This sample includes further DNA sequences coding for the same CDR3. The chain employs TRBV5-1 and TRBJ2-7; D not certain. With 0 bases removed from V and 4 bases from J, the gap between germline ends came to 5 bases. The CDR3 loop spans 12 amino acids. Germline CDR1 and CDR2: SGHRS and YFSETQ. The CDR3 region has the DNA TGCGCCAGCAGCTTGGATAGGTACGAGCAGTACTTC. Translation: CASSLDRYEQYF.

The CDR3 coding sequence is TGTGCCACCGATAGCGGGGCCGGCGGGGAGCTGTTTTTT. It codes for CATDSGAGGELFF. This chain links TRBV14 with TRBJ2-2; 8 bases line up with TRBD2. The CDR3 has 13 amino acids. Trimming took 10 bases from V and 7 from J; bases not matched to a gene: 8. In germline, CDR1 is SGHDN, CDR2 FVKESK.

CDR3 in amino acids: CASGGRAVNEQFF. In DNA form, the CDR3 reads TGTGCCTCCGGTGGGAGGGCCGTGAATGAGCAGTTCTTC. This chain joins TRBV30 and TRBJ2-1; 7 positions match TRBD2. This CDR3 spans 13 amino acids. The junction had 10 bases not matched to a gene; V was cut back by 7 bases and J by 7 bases. CDR1 is GTSNPN and CDR2 is SVGIG in the germline V gene (reference sequence).

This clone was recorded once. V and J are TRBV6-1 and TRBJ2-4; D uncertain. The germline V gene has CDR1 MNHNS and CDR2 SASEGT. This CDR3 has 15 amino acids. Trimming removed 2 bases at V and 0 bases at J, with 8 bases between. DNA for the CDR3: TGTGCCAGCAGTGAAACGCAGTTAGCCAAAAACATTCAGTACTTC. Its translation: CASSETQLAKNIQYF.

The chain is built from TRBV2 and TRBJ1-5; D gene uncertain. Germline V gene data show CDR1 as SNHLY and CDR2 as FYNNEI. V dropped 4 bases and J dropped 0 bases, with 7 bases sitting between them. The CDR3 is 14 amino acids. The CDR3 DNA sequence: TGTGCCAGCAGTGGGACGGATAGCAATCAGCCCCAGCATTTT. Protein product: CASSGTDSNQPQHF.

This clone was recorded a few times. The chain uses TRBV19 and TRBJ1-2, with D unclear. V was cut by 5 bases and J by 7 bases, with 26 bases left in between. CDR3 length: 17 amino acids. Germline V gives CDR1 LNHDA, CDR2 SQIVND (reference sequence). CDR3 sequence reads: CASSYDPGRSLSGGYTF. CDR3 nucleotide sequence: TGTGCCAGTAGTTACGACCCGGGCCGAAGCCTCTCCGGTGGCTACACCTTC.

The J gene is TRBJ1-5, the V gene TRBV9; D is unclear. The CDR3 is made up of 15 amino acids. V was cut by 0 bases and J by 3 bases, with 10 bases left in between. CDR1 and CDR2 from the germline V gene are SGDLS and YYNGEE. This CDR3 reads CASSVATGSNQPQHF. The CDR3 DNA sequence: TGTGCCAGCAGCGTAGCTACGGGGTCCAATCAGCCCCAGCATTTT.

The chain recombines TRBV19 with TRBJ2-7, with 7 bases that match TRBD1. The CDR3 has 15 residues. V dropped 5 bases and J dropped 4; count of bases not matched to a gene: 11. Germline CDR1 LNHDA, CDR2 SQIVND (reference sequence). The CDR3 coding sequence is TGTGCCAGTAGTGGGATGAACAGGGGTAATTACGAGCAGTACTTC. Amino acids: CASSGMNRGNYEQYF.

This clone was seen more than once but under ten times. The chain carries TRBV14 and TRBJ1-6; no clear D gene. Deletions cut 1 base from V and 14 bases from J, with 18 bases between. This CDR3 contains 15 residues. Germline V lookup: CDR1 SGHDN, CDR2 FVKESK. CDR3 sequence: CASSQGALQWNALHF. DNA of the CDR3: TGTGCCAGCAGCCAAGGGGCTCTTCAGTGGAACGCCCTCCACTTT.

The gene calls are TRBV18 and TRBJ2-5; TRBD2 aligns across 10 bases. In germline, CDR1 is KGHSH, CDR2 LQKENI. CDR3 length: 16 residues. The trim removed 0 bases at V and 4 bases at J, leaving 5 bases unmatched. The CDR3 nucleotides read TGTGCCAGCTCACCACCAGCGGGGGGGCCGGGAGAGACCCAGTACTTC. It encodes CASSPPAGGPGETQYF.

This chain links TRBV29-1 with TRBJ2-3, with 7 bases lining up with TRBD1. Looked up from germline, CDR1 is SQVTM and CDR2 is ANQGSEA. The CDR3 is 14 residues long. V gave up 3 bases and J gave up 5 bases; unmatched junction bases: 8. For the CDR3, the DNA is TGCAGCGTTGATGGGACAGACTTAAGAGATACGCAGTATTTT. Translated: CSVDGTDLRDTQYF.

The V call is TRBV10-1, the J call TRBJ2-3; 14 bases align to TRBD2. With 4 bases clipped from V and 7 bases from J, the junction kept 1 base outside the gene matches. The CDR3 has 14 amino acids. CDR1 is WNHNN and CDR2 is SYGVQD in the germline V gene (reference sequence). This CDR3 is CASSGTSGGHTQYF. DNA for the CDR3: TGCGCCAGCAGTGGGACTAGCGGGGGGCATACGCAGTATTTT.

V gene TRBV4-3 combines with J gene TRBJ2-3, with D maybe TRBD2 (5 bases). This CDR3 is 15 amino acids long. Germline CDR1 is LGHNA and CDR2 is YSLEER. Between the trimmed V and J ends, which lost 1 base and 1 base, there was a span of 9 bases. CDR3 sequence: CASSQGARGTDTQYF. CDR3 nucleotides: TGCGCCAGCAGCCAAGGAGCGCGGGGCACAGATACGCAGTATTTT.

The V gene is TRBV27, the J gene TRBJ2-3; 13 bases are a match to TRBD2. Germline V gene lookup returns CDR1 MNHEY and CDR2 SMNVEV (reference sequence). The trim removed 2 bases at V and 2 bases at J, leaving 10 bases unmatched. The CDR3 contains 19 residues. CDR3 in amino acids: CASSLGPRLAGGVTDTQYF. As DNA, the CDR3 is TGTGCCAGCAGTTTAGGCCCTCGACTAGCGGGGGGCGTCACAGATACGCAGTATTTT.

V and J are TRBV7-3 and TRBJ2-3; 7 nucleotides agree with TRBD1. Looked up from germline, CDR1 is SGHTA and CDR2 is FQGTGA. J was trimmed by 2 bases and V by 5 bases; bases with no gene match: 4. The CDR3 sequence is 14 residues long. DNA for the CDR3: TGTGCCAGCAGCCCTGACAGGGCCACAGATACGCAGTATTTT. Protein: CASSPDRATDTQYF.

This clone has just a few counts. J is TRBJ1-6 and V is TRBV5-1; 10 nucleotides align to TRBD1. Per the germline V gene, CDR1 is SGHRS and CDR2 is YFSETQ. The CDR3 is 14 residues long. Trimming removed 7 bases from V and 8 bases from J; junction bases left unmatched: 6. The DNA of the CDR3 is TGCGCCAGCGGGACCGGGACAGGGGATTCACCCCTCCACTTT. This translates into CASGTGTGDSPLHF.

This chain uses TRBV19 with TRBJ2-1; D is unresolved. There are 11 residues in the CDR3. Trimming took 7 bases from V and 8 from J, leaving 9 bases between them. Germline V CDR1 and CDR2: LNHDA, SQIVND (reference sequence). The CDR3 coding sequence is TGTGCCAGTACCACGGGCTATGAGCAGTTCTTC. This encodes CASTTGYEQFF. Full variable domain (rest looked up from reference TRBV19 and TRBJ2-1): DGGITQSPKYLFRKEGQNVTLSCEQNLNHDAMYWYRQDPGQGLRLIYYSQIVNDFQKGDIAEGYSVSREKKESFPLTVTSAQKNPTAFYLCASTTGYEQFFGPGTRLTVL.

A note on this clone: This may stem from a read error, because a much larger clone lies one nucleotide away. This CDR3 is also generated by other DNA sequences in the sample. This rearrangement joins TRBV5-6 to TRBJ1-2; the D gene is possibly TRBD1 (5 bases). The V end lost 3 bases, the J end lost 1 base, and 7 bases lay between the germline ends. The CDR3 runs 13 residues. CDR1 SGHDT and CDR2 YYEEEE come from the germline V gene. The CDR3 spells CASSSDSNYGYTF. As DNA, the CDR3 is TGTGCCAGCAGCTCCGACAGTAACTATGGCTACACCTTC.

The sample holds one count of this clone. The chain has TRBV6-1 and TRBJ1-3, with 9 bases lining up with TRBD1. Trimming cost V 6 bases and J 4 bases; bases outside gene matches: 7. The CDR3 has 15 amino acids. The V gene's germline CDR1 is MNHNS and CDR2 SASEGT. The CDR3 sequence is CASRATGGVGNTIYF. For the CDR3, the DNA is TGTGCCAGCAGGGCAACAGGGGGCGTAGGAAACACCATATATTTT.

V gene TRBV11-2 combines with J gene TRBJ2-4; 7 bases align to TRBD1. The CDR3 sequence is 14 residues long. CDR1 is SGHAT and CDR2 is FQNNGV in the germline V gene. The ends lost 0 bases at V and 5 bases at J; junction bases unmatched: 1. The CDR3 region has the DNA TGTGCCAGCAGCTTAGACGGGACAGAAAACATTCAGTACTTC. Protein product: CASSLDGTENIQYF.

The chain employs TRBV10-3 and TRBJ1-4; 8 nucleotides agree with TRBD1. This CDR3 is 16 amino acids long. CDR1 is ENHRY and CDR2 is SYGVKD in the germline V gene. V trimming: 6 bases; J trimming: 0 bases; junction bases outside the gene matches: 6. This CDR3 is CAISRQGTPTNEKLFF. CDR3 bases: TGTGCCATCAGCCGACAGGGGACGCCAACTAATGAAAAACTGTTTTTT.

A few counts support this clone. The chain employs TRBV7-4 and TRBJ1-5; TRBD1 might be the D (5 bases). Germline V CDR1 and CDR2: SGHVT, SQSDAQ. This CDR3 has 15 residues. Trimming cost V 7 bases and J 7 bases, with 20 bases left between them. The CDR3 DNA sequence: TGTGCCAGCAAATCCGTGGGGCGAGTCAAGCAGCCCCAGCATTTT. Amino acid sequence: CASKSVGRVKQPQHF.

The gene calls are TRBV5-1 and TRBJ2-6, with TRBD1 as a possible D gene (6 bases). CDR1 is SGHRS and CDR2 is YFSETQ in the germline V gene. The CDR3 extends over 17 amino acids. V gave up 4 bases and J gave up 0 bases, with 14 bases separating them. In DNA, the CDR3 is TGCGCCAGCAGCCCAGGGACACCAAGCTCTGGGGCCAACGTCCTGACTTTC. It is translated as CASSPGTPSSGANVLTF.

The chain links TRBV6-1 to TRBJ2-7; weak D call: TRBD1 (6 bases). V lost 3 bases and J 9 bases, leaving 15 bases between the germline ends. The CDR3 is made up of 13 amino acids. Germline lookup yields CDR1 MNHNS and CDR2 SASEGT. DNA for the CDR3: TGTGCCAGCAGTGATTCGCAGGGGAGAGGGCAGTACTTC. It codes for CASSDSQGRGQYF.

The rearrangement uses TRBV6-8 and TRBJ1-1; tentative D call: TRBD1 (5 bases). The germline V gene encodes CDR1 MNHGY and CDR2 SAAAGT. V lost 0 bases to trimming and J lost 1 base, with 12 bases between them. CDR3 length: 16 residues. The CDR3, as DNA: TGTGCCAGCAGTTACTCGAAGGGCAGGGAGAACACTGAAGCTTTCTTT. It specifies CASSYSKGRENTEAFF.

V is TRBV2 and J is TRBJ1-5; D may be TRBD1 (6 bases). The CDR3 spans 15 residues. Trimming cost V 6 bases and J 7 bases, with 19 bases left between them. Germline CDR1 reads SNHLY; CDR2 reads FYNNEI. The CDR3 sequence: CASSGIGGSIQPQHF. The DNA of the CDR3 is TGTGCCAGCAGCGGGATAGGGGGATCTATCCAGCCCCAGCATTTT.

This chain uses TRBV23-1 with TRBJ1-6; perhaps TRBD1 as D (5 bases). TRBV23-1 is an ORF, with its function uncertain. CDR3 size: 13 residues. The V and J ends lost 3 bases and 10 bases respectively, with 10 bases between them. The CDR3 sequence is CASSQSGYSPLHF. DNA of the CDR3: TGCGCCAGCAGTCAGTCAGGGTACTCACCCCTCCACTTT.

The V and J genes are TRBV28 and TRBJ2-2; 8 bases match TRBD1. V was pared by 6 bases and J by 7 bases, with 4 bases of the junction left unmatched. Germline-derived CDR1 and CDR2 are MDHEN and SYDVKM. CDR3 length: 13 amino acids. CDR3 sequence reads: CASSQGAGGELFF. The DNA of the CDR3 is TGTGCCAGCAGCCAGGGGGCAGGCGGGGAGCTGTTTTTT. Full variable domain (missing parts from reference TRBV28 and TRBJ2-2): DVKVTQSSRYLVKRTGEKVFLECVQDMDHENMFWYRQDPGLGLRLIYFSYDVKMKEKGDIPEGYSVSREKKERFSLILESASTNQTSMYLCASSQGAGGELFFGEGSRLTVL.